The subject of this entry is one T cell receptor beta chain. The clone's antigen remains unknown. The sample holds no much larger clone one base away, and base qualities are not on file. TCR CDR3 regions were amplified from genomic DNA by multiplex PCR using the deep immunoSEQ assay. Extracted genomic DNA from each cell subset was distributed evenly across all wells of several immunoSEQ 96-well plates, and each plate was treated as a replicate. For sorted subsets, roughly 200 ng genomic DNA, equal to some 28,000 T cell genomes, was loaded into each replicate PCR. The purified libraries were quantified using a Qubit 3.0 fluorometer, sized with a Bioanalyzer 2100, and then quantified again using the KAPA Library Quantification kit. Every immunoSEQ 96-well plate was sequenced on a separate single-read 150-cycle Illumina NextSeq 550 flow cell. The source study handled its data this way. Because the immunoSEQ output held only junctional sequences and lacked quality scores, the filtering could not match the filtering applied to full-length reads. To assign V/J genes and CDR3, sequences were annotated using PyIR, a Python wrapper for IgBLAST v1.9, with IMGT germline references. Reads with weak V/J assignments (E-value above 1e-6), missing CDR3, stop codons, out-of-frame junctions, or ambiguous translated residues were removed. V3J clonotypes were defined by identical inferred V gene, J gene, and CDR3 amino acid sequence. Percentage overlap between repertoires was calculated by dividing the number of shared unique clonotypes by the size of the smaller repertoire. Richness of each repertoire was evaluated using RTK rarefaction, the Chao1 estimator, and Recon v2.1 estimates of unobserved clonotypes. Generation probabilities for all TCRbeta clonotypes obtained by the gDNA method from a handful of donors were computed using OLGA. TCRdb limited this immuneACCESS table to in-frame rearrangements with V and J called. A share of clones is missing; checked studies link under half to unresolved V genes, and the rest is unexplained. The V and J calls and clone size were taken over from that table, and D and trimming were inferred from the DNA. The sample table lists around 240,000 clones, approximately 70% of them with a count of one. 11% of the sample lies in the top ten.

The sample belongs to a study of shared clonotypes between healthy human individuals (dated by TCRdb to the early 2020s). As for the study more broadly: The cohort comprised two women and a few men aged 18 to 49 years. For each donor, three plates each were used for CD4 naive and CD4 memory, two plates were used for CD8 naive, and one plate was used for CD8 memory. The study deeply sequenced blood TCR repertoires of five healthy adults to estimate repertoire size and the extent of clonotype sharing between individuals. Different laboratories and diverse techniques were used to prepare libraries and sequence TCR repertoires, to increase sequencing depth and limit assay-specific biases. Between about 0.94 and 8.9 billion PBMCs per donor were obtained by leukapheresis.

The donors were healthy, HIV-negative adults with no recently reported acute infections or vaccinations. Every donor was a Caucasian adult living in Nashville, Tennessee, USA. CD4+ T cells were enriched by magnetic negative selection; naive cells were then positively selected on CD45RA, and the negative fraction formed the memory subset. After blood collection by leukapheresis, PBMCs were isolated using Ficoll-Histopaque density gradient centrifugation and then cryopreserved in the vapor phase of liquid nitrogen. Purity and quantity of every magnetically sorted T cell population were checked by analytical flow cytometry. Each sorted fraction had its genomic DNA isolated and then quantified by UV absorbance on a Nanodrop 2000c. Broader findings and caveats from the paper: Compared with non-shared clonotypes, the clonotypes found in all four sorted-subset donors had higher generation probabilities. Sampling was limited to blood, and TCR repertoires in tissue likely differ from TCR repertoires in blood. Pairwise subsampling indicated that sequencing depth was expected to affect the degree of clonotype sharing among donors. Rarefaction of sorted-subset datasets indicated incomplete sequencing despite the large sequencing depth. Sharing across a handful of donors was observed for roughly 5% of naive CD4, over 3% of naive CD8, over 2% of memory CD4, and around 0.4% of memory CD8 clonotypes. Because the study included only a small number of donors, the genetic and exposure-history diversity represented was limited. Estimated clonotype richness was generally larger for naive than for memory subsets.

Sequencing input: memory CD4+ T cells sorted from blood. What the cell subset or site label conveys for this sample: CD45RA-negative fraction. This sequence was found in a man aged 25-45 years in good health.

CDR3 reads: CASSLASFMTSGSTETQYF. The nucleotides are TGCGCCAGCAGCTTGGCCTCGTTCATGACTAGCGGGAGTACAGAGACCCAGTACTTC. The rearrangement joined TRBV5-1 to TRBJ2-5; 12 nucleotides in the junction match TRBD2. V is pruned by 0 bases and J by 4 bases, leaving 13 bases of the junction without a gene match. Its CDR3 holds 19 amino acids, cysteine through phenylalanine. Just the 57-base CDR3 DNA is kept, in frame starting at base 1. In the germline V gene, CDR1 corresponds to SGHRS and CDR2 to YFSETQ.